The rows below give T cell receptor beta chains drawn from one sample of a study of blood T cell repertoires in COVID-19. Repertoires were generated with immunoSEQ multiplex PCR, while TCRdb's copy carries only in-frame clones and drops some. Of 30,000 to 40,000 clones in the sample, roughly 88% were seen once. Sequencing used peripheral blood. These receptors originate from a human donor in a cohort sampled during active COVID-19. Both conserved end residues are part of each CDR3. The D gene is left open where the match is weak. Not every row has a clone size; where given, it reads once, few, many or a size class.

DNA: TGCGCCAGCAGCTTGCTGGGACAGGGGGTAATCTACAATGAGCAGTTCTTC
CDR3: CASSLLGQGVIYNEQFF
size: NA
D: TRBD1
J: TRBJ2-1
V: TRBV5-1

DNA: TGTGCCAGCAGCTATGGACTAGCAAGTACAGATACGCAGTATTTT
CDR3: CASSYGLASTDTQYF
size: NA
D: TRBD2
J: TRBJ2-3
V: TRBV7-9

DNA: TGTGCCAGCAGCAAACTCGGCAGGTCCTACGAGCAGTACTTC
CDR3: CASSKLGRSYEQYF
size: NA
D: NA
J: TRBJ2-7
V: TRBV21-1

DNA: TGCAGCGTTGGGGGCGGACAAGAGACCCAGTACTTC
CDR3: CSVGGGQETQYF
size: NA
D: NA
J: TRBJ2-5
V: TRBV29-1

DNA: TGTGCCAGCAGCCAAGATCCTAGCAGAAACACCGGGGAGCTGTTTTTT
CDR3: CASSQDPSRNTGELFF
size: NA
D: NA
J: TRBJ2-2
V: TRBV4-2

DNA: TGTGCCATCAGTGAGGGACAGGGTTTGAACACTGAAGCTTTCTTT
CDR3: CAISEGQGLNTEAFF
size: NA
D: TRBD1
J: TRBJ1-1
V: TRBV10-3

DNA: TGTGCCAGCAGCACAGGGTCTGGAAACACCATATATTTT
CDR3: CASSTGSGNTIYF
size: once
D: NA
J: TRBJ1-3
V: TRBV6-5

DNA: TGTGCCAGCAGCCCAAACAGGGGAGGTGGCTACACCTTC
CDR3: CASSPNRGGGYTF
size: NA
D: TRBD1
J: TRBJ1-2
V: TRBV7-9

DNA: TGTGCCAGCAGCCAGGTGGCTAGCGGGTCCTACGAGCAGTACTTC
CDR3: CASSQVASGSYEQYF
size: NA
D: TRBD2
J: TRBJ2-7
V: TRBV7-2

DNA: TGTGCCAGCAGCTTGCAGGGGGGCCGCAAGACCCAGTACTTC
CDR3: CASSLQGGRKTQYF
size: NA
D: NA
J: TRBJ2-5
V: TRBV5-4

DNA: TGTGCCAGCAGCTTAGGGGACAGGGTGAGGGAGCAGTACTTC
CDR3: CASSLGDRVREQYF
size: NA
D: TRBD1
J: TRBJ2-7
V: TRBV7-2

DNA: TGTGCCACCAGTGACTCACACCAACGCACAGATACGCAGTATTTT
CDR3: CATSDSHQRTDTQYF
size: NA
D: NA
J: TRBJ2-3
V: TRBV24-1

DNA: TGCGCCAGCAGCCCCTGGCAAGGGGACAATCAGCCCCAGCATTTT
CDR3: CASSPWQGDNQPQHF
size: NA
D: NA
J: TRBJ1-5
V: TRBV4-1

DNA: TGTGCCAGCAGCGACGGGACAGTCTATGGCTACACCTTC
CDR3: CASSDGTVYGYTF
size: NA
D: TRBD1
J: TRBJ1-2
V: TRBV9

DNA: TGTGCCAGCAGTTCCCTCAGTTATCTCACCGACGAGCAGTACTTC
CDR3: CASSSLSYLTDEQYF
size: NA
D: NA
J: TRBJ2-7
V: TRBV6-2/TRBV6-3

DNA: TGTGCCAGCAGACTAGACAGGTTTATAGGCTACACCTTC
CDR3: CASRLDRFIGYTF
size: NA
D: NA
J: TRBJ1-2
V: TRBV28

DNA: TGTGCCAGCAGTCTAAACAGGGCCCTCTCTGGAAACACCATATATTTT
CDR3: CASSLNRALSGNTIYF
size: NA
D: NA
J: TRBJ1-3
V: TRBV27

DNA: TGTGCCAGCAGTGTTTCCAGGGGCAATCAGCCCCAGCATTTT
CDR3: CASSVSRGNQPQHF
size: NA
D: NA
J: TRBJ1-5
V: TRBV2

DNA: TGTGCCAGCAGGGCAGCGGGAGGGTATGGCGAGCAGTACTTC
CDR3: CASRAAGGYGEQYF
size: NA
D: TRBD2
J: TRBJ2-7
V: TRBV6-5

DNA: TGTGCCAGCAGCTTATTGGGGACTAGCCCGTACAATGAGCAGTTCTTC
CDR3: CASSLLGTSPYNEQFF
size: NA
D: TRBD2
J: TRBJ2-1
V: TRBV7-9

DNA: TGTGCCAGCTCCCCCCTAGTTGGGGGGGAGACCGGGGAGCTGTTTTTT
CDR3: CASSPLVGGETGELFF
size: NA
D: TRBD2
J: TRBJ2-2
V: TRBV18

DNA: TGTGCCAGCAGGGGCTTCGGGGGGACCGGGGAGCTGTTTTTT
CDR3: CASRGFGGTGELFF
size: NA
D: TRBD2
J: TRBJ2-2
V: TRBV27

DNA: TGTGCCAGCAGCTTGGGGGCCGGGACAGGGGCCTACAATGAGCAGTTCTTC
CDR3: CASSLGAGTGAYNEQFF
size: NA
D: TRBD1
J: TRBJ2-1
V: TRBV5-4

DNA: TGTGCCAGCAGCGAACAACAGGGCTTAGCCACCGGGGAGCTGTTTTTT
CDR3: CASSEQQGLATGELFF
size: NA
D: NA
J: TRBJ2-2
V: TRBV7-2

DNA: TGTGCCAGCACCCCGGGACTGGCTAGCACAGATACGCAGTATTTT
CDR3: CASTPGLASTDTQYF
size: NA
D: NA
J: TRBJ2-3
V: TRBV7-2

DNA: TGTGCCAGTAGTATCGATTCTTCAGGTGCCACTGAAGCTTTCTTT
CDR3: CASSIDSSGATEAFF
size: NA
D: NA
J: TRBJ1-1
V: TRBV19

DNA: TGTGCCAGTAAGGGACAGGACCAAGAGACCCAGTACTTC
CDR3: CASKGQDQETQYF
size: NA
D: TRBD1
J: TRBJ2-5
V: TRBV19

DNA: TGTGCCAGCAGTCTCCTAGCGGGAGGGGGCACCGGGGAGCTGTTTTTT
CDR3: CASSLLAGGGTGELFF
size: NA
D: TRBD2
J: TRBJ2-2
V: TRBV6-4

DNA: TGTGCCAGCAGCCCCGGACTAGCGGGAGGGAGGGGGGCAGAGACCCAGTACTTC
CDR3: CASSPGLAGGRGAETQYF
size: once
D: TRBD2
J: TRBJ2-5
V: TRBV5-4

DNA: TGTGCCAGCTCCCGCGACAGGGACGGCCAAGAGACCCAGTACTTC
CDR3: CASSRDRDGQETQYF
size: NA
D: TRBD1
J: TRBJ2-5
V: TRBV18

DNA: TGTGCCAGCTCACCCGAAGGGACAAAAAATCAGCCCCAGCATTTT
CDR3: CASSPEGTKNQPQHF
size: NA
D: NA
J: TRBJ1-5
V: TRBV18

DNA: TGTGCCAGCAGCTTAGGGGTAGCGGGAGGGCCCCAGGAGACCCAGTACTTC
CDR3: CASSLGVAGGPQETQYF
size: NA
D: TRBD2
J: TRBJ2-5
V: TRBV7-2